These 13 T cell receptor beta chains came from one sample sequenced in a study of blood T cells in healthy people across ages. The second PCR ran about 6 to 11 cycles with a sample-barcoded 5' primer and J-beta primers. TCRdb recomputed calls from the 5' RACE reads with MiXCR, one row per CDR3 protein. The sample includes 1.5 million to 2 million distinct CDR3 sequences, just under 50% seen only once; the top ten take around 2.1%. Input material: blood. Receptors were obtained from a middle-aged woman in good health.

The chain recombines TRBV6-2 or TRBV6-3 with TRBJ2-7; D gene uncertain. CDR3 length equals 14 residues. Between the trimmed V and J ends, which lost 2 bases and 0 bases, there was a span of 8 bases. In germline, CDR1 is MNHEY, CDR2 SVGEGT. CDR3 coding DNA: TGTGCCAGCAGTTACGCAGTTAGCTCCTACGAGCAGTACTTC. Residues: CASSYAVSSYEQYF.

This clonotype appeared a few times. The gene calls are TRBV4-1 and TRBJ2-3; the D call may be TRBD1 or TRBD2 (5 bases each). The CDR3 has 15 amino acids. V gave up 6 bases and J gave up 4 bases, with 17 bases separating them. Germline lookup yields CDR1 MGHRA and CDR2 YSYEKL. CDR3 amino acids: CASRGLQRNPDTQYF. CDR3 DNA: TGCGCCAGCAGGGGGCTTCAGCGGAACCCAGATACGCAGTATTTT.

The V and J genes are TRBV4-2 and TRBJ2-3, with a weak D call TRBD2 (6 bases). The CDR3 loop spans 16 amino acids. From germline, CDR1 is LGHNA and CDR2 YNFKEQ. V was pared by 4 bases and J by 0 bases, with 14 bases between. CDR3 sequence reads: CASSRGLRTSTDTQYF. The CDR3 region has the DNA TGTGCCAGCAGCCGGGGACTTCGAACTAGCACAGATACGCAGTATTTT.

CDR3 sequence: CASSQHRVGETQFF. The CDR3 DNA follows: TGCGCCAGCAGCCAACACAGGGTGGGAGAGACCCAGTTCTTC. The chain links TRBV4-1 to TRBJ2-1; D possibly corresponds to TRBD1 (6 bases). The CDR3 is 14 amino acids. The V and J ends lost 2 bases and 13 bases respectively, with 18 bases between them. Looked up from germline, CDR1 is MGHRA and CDR2 is YSYEKL.

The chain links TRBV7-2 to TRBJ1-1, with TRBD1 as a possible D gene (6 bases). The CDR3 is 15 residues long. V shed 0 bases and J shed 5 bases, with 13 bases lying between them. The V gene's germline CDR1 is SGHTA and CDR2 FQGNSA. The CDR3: CASSLATGAKTEAFF. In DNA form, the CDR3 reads TGTGCCAGCAGCTTAGCTACGGGGGCGAAAACTGAAGCTTTCTTT. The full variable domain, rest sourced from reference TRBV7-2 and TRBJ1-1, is GAGVSQSPSNKVTEKGKDVELRCDPISGHTALYWYRQSLGQGLEFLIYFQGNSAPDKSGLPSDRFSAERTGGSVSTLTIQRTQQEDSAVYLCASSLATGAKTEAFFGQGTRLTVV.

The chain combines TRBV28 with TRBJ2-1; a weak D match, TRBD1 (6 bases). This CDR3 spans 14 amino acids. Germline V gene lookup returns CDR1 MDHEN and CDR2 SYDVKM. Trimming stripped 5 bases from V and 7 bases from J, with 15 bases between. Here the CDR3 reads CASSRTTGTNEQFF. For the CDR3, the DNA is TGTGCCAGCAGTCGTACCACAGGGACAAATGAGCAGTTCTTC.

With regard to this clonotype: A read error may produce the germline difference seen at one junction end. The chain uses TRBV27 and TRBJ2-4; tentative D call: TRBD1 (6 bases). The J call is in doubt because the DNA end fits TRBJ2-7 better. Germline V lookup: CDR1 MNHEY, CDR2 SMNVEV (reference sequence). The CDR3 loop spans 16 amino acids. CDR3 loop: CAGSQTQGYPGYEQYF. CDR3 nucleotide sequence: TGTGCCGGCAGTCAAACACAGGGTTACCCCGGTTACGAGCAGTACTTC.

As DNA, the CDR3 is TGTGCCAGCAGCAAAGCCGGTACAGGGGGCGCGGAGACCCAGTACTTC. Translated, it gives CASSKAGTGGAETQYF. This chain uses TRBV21-1 with TRBJ2-5; the tabulated D call, TRBD1, remains unverified against the DNA. TRBV21-1 is a pseudogene. This CDR3 has 16 residues.

The CDR3 sequence: CASSSLGLAGTDTQYF. The CDR3 DNA reads as TGTGCCAGCAGTTCCCTAGGACTAGCGGGCACAGATACGCAGTATTTT. This rearrangement joins TRBV28 to TRBJ2-3, with TRBD2 identical over 10 bases. The CDR3 runs 16 residues. The ends lost 4 bases at V and 1 base at J; junction bases unmatched: 5. CDR1 and CDR2 (germline): MDHEN, SYDVKM.

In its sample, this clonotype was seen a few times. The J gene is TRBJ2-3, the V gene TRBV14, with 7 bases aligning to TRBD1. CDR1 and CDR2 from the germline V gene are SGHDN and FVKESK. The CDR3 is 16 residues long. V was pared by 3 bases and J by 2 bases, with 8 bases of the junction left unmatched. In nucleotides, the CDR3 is TGTGCCAGCAGCCAGCCCGGGACAGACTTCACAGATACGCAGTATTTT. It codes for CASSQPGTDFTDTQYF.

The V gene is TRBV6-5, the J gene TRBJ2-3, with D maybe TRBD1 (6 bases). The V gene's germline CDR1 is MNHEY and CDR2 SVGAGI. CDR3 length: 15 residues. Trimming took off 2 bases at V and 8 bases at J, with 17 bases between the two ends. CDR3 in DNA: TGTGCCAGCAGTTACCTTCGGCTCGGACAGAGTACGCAGTATTTT. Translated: CASSYLRLGQSTQYF.

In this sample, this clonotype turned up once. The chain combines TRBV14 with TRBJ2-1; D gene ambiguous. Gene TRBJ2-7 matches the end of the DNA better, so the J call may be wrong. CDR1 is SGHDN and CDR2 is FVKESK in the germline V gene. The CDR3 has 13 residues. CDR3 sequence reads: CASSPPSRNEQYF. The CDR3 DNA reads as TGTGCCAGCAGCCCGCCTTCTCGAAATGAGCAGTACTTC.

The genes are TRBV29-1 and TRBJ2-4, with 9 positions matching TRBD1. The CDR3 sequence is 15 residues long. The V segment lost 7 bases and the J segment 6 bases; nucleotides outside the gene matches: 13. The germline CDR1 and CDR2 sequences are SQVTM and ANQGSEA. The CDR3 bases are TGCAGCGCAAGCCGGGACAGGGAGATTAGAAACATTCAGTACTTC. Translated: CSASRDREIRNIQYF.